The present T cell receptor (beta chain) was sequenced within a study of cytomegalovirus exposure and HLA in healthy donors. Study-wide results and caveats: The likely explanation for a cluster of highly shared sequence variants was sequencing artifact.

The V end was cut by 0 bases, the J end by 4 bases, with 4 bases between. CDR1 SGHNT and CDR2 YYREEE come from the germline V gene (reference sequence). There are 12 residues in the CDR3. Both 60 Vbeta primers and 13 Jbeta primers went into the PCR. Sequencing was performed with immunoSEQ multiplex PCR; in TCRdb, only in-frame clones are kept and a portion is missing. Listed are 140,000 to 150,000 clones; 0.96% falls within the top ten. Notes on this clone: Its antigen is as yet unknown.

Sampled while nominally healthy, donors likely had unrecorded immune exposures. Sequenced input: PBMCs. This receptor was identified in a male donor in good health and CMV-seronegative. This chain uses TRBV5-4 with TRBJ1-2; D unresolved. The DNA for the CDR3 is TGTGCCAGCAGCTTGGACAGCTATGGCTACACCTTC. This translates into CASSLDSYGYTF. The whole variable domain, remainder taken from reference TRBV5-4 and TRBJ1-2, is ETGVTQSPTHLIKTRGQQVTLRCSSQSGHNTVSWYQQALGQGPQFIFQYYREEENGRGNFPPRFSGLQFPNYSSELNVNALELDDSALYLCASSLDSYGYTFGSGTRLTVV.